The 16 T cell receptor beta chains presented below share a single source sample, sequenced in a study of Tregs in tolerant kidney transplant recipients. The protocol was immunoSEQ multiplex PCR, while the TCRdb copy is restricted to in-frame clones and leaves out a portion. The data show about 240,000 clones, approximately 84% seen once. The specimen was CD4+ T cells from blood. These receptors originate from a human donor in good health.

Note on this clone: This CDR3 fails to terminate in the conserved phenylalanine or tryptophan, so it likely reflects a read error. No DNA is shown, since the ends of the CDR3 on it are uncertain; the CDR3 is the one TCRdb lists. The chain combines TRBV2 with TRBJ1-5; the table assigns TRBD1, which was not confirmed against the DNA. The CDR3 spans 13 amino acids, including both terminal residues. Looked up from germline, CDR1 is SNHLY and CDR2 is FYNNEI. CDR3 region: CASSEFSETGAVG.

The chain is built from TRBV10-3 and TRBJ2-3, with D hard to call. The CDR3 contains 12 residues. V was cut by 3 bases and J by 3 bases, with 4 bases left in between. Germline V gene data show CDR1 as ENHRY and CDR2 as SYGVKD. The CDR3 sequence is CAISEYTDTQYF. DNA for the CDR3: TGTGCCATCAGTGAATATACAGATACGCAGTATTTT.

This clone appeared once. V is TRBV5-1 and J is TRBJ2-3; the D gene is possibly TRBD1 (6 bases). Germline V gene data show CDR1 as SGHRS and CDR2 as YFSETQ. V lost 4 bases to trimming and J lost 2 bases, with 11 bases between them. The CDR3 sequence is 14 residues long. The DNA of the CDR3 is TGCGCCAGCAGCCCCCCAGGGGCCACAGATACGCAGTATTTT. Amino acids: CASSPPGATDTQYF. Using reference TRBV5-1 and TRBJ2-3 for the parts outside the CDR3, the full variable domain is KAGVTQTPRYLIKTRGQQVTLSCSPISGHRSVSWYQQTPGQGLQFLFEYFSETQRNKGNFPGRFSGRQFSNSRSEMNVSTLELGDSALYLCASSPPGATDTQYFGPGTRLTVL.

V and J are TRBV6-1 and TRBJ1-5; possible D gene TRBD1, 6 bases. Trimming took off 2 bases at V and 5 bases at J, with 16 bases between the two ends. The CDR3 has 16 amino acids. From germline, CDR1 is MNHNS and CDR2 SASEGT. CDR3 nucleotide sequence: TGTGCCAGCAGTGAAATCCCGGGGGGCCTATATCAGCCCCAGCATTTT. This gives the protein CASSEIPGGLYQPQHF.

This chain uses TRBV5-1 with TRBJ2-7; D is ambiguous. This CDR3 has 12 residues. Germline V gene data show CDR1 as SGHRS and CDR2 as YFSETQ. Trimming left V 0 bases short and J 5 bases short, with 6 bases between. CDR3 nucleotides: TGCGCCAGCAGCTTGGACCCCCACGAGCAGTACTTC. It specifies CASSLDPHEQYF.

The DNA of the CDR3 is TGCGCCAGCAGCTCGGTAGGGGGAGTTAGCACAGATACGCAGTATTTT. Translating it yields CASSSVGGVSTDTQYF. The chain couples TRBV5-1 to TRBJ2-3; D possibly corresponds to TRBD1 (6 bases). The V end lost 3 bases, the J end lost 0 bases, and 14 bases lay between the germline ends. The V gene's germline CDR1 is SGHRS and CDR2 YFSETQ. CDR3 length: 16 residues.

The V call is TRBV5-1, the J call TRBJ1-1; no definite D call. This CDR3 region has 16 residues. The V end lost 5 bases, the J end lost 1 base, and 18 bases lay between the germline ends. Looked up from germline, CDR1 is SGHRS and CDR2 is YFSETQ. The CDR3 here is CASRTQASLGNTEAFF. CDR3 sequence (DNA): TGCGCCAGCAGGACCCAAGCAAGCCTTGGGAACACTGAAGCTTTCTTT.

V usage is TRBV19 and J usage is TRBJ1-1; TRBD1 matches 7 bases. CDR3 size: 17 residues. The ends lost 5 bases at V and 0 bases at J; junction bases unmatched: 12. Germline V lookup: CDR1 LNHDA, CDR2 SQIVND (reference sequence). This CDR3 is CASSALGYRGVNTEAFF. In DNA, the CDR3 is TGTGCCAGTAGTGCCCTGGGCTACAGGGGCGTGAACACTGAAGCTTTCTTT.

The chain has TRBV6-5 and TRBJ2-7, with D unresolved. Per germline, CDR1 MNHEY and CDR2 SVGAGI. V lost 0 bases to trimming and J lost 2 bases, with 11 bases between them. The CDR3 totals 15 residues. The CDR3: CASSYSQPNPYEQYF. CDR3 coding DNA: TGTGCCAGCAGTTACTCGCAACCTAATCCCTACGAGCAGTACTTC.

This rearrangement joins TRBV27 to TRBJ2-5; 10 bases agree with TRBD2. With the DNA end fitting TRBJ2-7 better, the J assignment may be wrong. The CDR3 covers 14 residues. From germline, CDR1 is MNHEY and CDR2 SMNVEV (reference sequence). Here the CDR3 DNA reads TGTGCCAGCAGGAAGGGACTAGCGAGAGACGAGCAGTACTTC. This encodes CASRKGLARDEQYF.

This chain links TRBV5-1 with TRBJ2-7; the match to TRBD1 covers 11 bases. The germline V gene has CDR1 SGHRS and CDR2 YFSETQ. This CDR3 region has 14 residues. The V gene end was trimmed by 6 bases and the J gene end by 3 bases; junction bases not matched to a gene: 5. The CDR3 protein is CASTIGTGGYEQYF. As DNA, the CDR3 is TGCGCCAGCACGATTGGGACAGGGGGCTACGAGCAGTACTTC.

The sample holds one count of this clone. The rearrangement uses TRBV6-1 and TRBJ2-5; D is undetermined. The DNA matches TRBJ2-7 better at its end, which makes the J call doubtful. The CDR3 sequence is 13 residues long. Germline CDR1 and CDR2: MNHNS and SASEGT. The DNA for the CDR3 is TGTGCCAGCACCCCGAAGGTATCCTACGAGCAGTACTTC. Translating gives CASTPKVSYEQYF.

The count of this clone is one. This rearrangement joins TRBV5-1 to TRBJ2-7; 8 nucleotides line up with TRBD1. CDR1 is SGHRS, CDR2 YFSETQ, per germline. The CDR3 consists of 15 residues. V shed 0 bases, J shed 6 bases, and the junction held 8 bases outside the gene matches. CDR3 coding DNA: TGCGCCAGCAGCTTGGGGACAGGGTGGGTCGGCGAGCAGTACTTC. Protein sequence: CASSLGTGWVGEQYF.

The J gene is TRBJ2-2, the V gene TRBV6-5, with a tentative D call TRBD2 (5 bases). Germline CDR1 and CDR2: MNHEY and SVGAGI. Trimming removed 0 bases at V and 7 bases at J, with 12 bases between. The CDR3 consists of 15 residues. The CDR3 DNA reads as TGTGCCAGCAGTTACTCAGACACCCGGGGCGGGGAGCTGTTTTTT. Protein: CASSYSDTRGGELFF.

J is TRBJ1-1 and V is TRBV29-1, with D unclear. The CDR3 has 13 amino acids. Germline loops: CDR1 SQVTM, CDR2 ANQGSEA. Trimming removed 4 bases from V and 4 bases from J, with 13 bases in between. In DNA, the CDR3 is TGCAGCGTTGCCCCCGGCGGGCTCACTGAAGCTTTCTTT. As protein: CSVAPGGLTEAFF.

Worth noting for this clone: Other DNA sequences in the sample encode the same CDR3. The chain employs TRBV5-1 and TRBJ2-3; 9 bases are shared with TRBD1. This CDR3 is 15 amino acids long. Trimming cost V 7 bases and J 8 bases; bases outside gene matches: 14. CDR1 and CDR2 from the germline V gene are SGHRS and YFSETQ. The CDR3 spells CASGRDRAPSGTQYF. CDR3 bases: TGCGCCAGCGGGAGGGACAGGGCCCCTTCGGGTACGCAGTATTTT.